This T cell receptor beta chain was sequenced during a study of blood T cell repertoires in COVID-19. Original analysis: Cell counts per sample came from amplifying reference gene primers. Method: immunoSEQ multiplex PCR; TCRdb's copy keeps in-frame clones and lacks some. V and J calls and clone size are as listed in that table; D and trimming were resolved from the DNA. The sample contains 100,000 to 150,000 clones, roughly 91% of which appear only once. The germline V gene encodes CDR1 LGHDT and CDR2 YNNKEL (reference sequence). Trimming pared 0 bases from V and 4 bases from J, leaving 6 bases between. The CDR3 runs to 13 residues.

This clonotype was sampled from a man aged 60 to 75 with COVID-19, enrolled during active disease. The rearrangement joins TRBV3-1 (or the pseudogene TRBV3-2) to TRBJ2-5, with unresolved D. What was sequenced was peripheral blood. The CDR3 nucleotides are TGTGCCAGCAGCCAAGAAGCAAGAGAGACCCAGTACTTC. Protein product: CASSQEARETQYF.